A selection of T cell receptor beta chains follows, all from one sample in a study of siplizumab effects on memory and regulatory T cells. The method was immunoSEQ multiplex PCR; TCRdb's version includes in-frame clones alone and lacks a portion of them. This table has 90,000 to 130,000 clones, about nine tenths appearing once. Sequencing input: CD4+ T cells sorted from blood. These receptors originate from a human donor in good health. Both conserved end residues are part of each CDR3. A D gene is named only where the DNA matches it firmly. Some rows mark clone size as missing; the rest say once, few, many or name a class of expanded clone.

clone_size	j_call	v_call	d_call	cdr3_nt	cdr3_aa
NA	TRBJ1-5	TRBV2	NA	TGTGCCAGCAGTTTGGACTATAGCAATCAGCCCCAGCATTTT	CASSLDYSNQPQHF
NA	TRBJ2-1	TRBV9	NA	TGTGCCAGCAGCGTTACCGGGGGTTGGTTTGTGGAGCAGTTCTTC	CASSVTGGWFVEQFF
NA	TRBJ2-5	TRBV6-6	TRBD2	TGTGCCAGCAGTTACGGGACTAGCGGACAAGAGACCCAGTACTTC	CASSYGTSGQETQYF
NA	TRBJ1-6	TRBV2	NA	TGTGCCAGCAGACCGGGGACTGCCGATAATTCACCCCTCCACTTT	CASRPGTADNSPLHF
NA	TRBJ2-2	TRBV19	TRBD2	TGTGCTGGAGGGGGACTAGGCGTTGCCGGGGAGCTGTTTTTT	CAGGGLGVAGELFF
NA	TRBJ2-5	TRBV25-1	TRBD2	TGTGCCAGCAGACAATTAGCGGGAGAGACCCAGTACTTC	CASRQLAGETQYF
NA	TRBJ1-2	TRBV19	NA	TGTGCCAGTAGGGTGGGTCATGGCTACACCTTC	CASRVGHGYTF
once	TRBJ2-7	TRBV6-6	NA	TGTGCCAGCAGTTACCCGCCCGGGACAAACGAGCAGTACTTC	CASSYPPGTNEQYF
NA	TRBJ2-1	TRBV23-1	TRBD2	TGCGCCAGCGTTTGGACTAGCTCCTACAATGAGCAGTTCTTC	CASVWTSSYNEQFF
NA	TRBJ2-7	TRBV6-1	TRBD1	TGTGCCAGCAGCCAAGCCCCCGGACAGGGCTACGAGCAGTACTTC	CASSQAPGQGYEQYF
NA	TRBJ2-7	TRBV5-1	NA	TGCGCCAGCGGAGGGGGAAAGCTGAACGAGCAGTACTTC	CASGGGKLNEQYF
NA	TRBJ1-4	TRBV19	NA	TGTGCCAGTAGTTTACCTCCGGGACGGCGGTTGGCTAATGAAAAACTGTTTTTT	CASSLPPGRRLANEKLFF
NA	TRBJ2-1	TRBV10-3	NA	TGTGCCATCAGTGAGAGAGAGGGGAATGAGCAGTTCTTC	CAISEREGNEQFF
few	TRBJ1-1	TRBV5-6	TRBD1	TGTGCCAGCAGCCCATGGGACAGGGACCGCACTGAAGCTTTCTTT	CASSPWDRDRTEAFF
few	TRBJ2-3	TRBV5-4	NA	TGTGCCAGCAGCTTGACAGGCCCAGATACGCAGTATTTT	CASSLTGPDTQYF
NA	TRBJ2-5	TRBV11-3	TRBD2	TGTGCCAGCAGCTTGACTAGCGGGGGGGGAGAGACCCAGTACTTC	CASSLTSGGGETQYF
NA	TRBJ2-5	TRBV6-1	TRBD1	TGTGCCAGCAGTGAAATGTCAGGGGGCCAAGAGACCCAGTACTTC	CASSEMSGGQETQYF
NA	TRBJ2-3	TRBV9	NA	TGTGCCAGCAGCGTAGCAGCCGGGAGTAGCGGCCGGGGCACAGATACGCAGTATTTT	CASSVAAGSSGRGTDTQYF
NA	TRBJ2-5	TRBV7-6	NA	TGTGCCAGCAGTTCAGGGGTACAAGAGACCCAGTACTTC	CASSSGVQETQYF
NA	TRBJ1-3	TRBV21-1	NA	TGTGCCAGCAGCAAAGTTAAGACCAGGCGCCCTGGAAACACCATATATTTT	CASSKVKTRRPGNTIYF
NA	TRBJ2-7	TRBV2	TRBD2	TGTGCCAGCGGGGCCCTAGCGGGAGCCTCTCCCTACGAGCAGTACTTC	CASGALAGASPYEQYF
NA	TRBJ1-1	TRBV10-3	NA	TGTGCCATCAGTGATCAGGGGAACACTGAAGCTTTCTTT	CAISDQGNTEAFF
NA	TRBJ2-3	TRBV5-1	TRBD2	TGCGCCAGCAGCTTGAACCCGGGAGGCTCCACAGATACGCAGTATTTT	CASSLNPGGSTDTQYF
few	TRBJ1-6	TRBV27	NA	TGTGCCACCGGACAAAATAATTCACCCCTCCACTTT	CATGQNNSPLHF
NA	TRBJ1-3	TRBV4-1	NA	TGCGCCAGCAGCCAAGATCAAAGGAACACCATATATTTT	CASSQDQRNTIYF
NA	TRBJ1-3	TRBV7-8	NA	TGTGCCAGCAGCTTTTTTCGGTCTGGAAACACCATATATTTT	CASSFFRSGNTIYF
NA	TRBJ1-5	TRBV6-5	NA	TGTGCCAGCAGTTACTCTGGGACTGGCAATCAGCCCCAGCATTTT	CASSYSGTGNQPQHF
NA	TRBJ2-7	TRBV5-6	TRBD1	TGTGCCAGCAGACTTTGGACAGGGGGGGGCGAGCAGTACTTC	CASRLWTGGGEQYF
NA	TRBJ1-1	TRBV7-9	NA	TGTGCCAGCAGCTTTGGAGCTATGAACACTGAAGCTTTCTTT	CASSFGAMNTEAFF
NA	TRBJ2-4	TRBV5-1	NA	TGCGCCAGCAGCTTAGGGGCTAGCGAGATAAACATTCAGTACTTC	CASSLGASEINIQYF
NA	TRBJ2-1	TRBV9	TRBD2	TGTGCCAGCAGCGTGGGGACTAGCGGGAGTAATGAGCAGTTCTTC	CASSVGTSGSNEQFF
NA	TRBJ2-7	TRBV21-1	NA	TGTGCCAGCAGCAATGACACCGGGAGAACCGAATACGAGCAGTACTTC	CASSNDTGRTEYEQYF
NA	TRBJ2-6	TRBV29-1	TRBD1	TGCAGCGTTGTTGGGACAGGGAGTGCTGGGGCCAACGTCCTGACTTTC	CSVVGTGSAGANVLTF
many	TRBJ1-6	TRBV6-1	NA	TGTGCCAGCAGTGACGTCCTGGGTTCACCCCTCCACTTT	CASSDVLGSPLHF
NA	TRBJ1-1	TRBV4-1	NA	TGCGCCAGCAGCCAGGGGGCAGCCCAGCGGAACACTGAAGCTTTCTTT	CASSQGAAQRNTEAFF
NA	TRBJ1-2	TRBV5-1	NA	TGCGCCAGCAGCCTGGACAGAAACTATGGCTACACCTTC	CASSLDRNYGYTF
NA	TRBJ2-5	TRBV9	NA	TGTGCCAGCAGCGTAGGAGCGCAGACCCAAGAGACCCAGTACTTC	CASSVGAQTQETQYF
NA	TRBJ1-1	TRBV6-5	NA	TGTGTCAGCATCCAGGGCACTGAAGCTTTCTTT	CVSIQGTEAFF
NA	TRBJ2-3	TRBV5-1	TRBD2	TGCGCCAGCAGCTTGGCGGGGGGGAGCACAGATACGCAGTATTTT	CASSLAGGSTDTQYF